A single sample is the source of the 26 T cell receptor beta chains below, sequenced in a study of T cell changes during pregnancy in multiple sclerosis. Data came from immunoSEQ multiplex PCR; TCRdb stores just in-frame clones and leaves some out. This repertoire shows about 93,000 clones, around 92% found once; its top ten account for just over 2%. The sample here was peripheral blood, taken after pregnancy. The receptor source for this set is a female donor with multiple sclerosis, enrolled in a pregnancy study.

Sample share makes this clone medium-sized. J is TRBJ1-3 and V is TRBV29-1; no definite D call. Germline V gene data show CDR1 as SQVTM and CDR2 as ANQGSEA. The CDR3 consists of 11 residues. Trimming took off 6 bases at V and 4 bases at J, with 7 bases between the two ends. CDR3 coding DNA: TGCAGCGTCCTGGAGGGAAACACCATATATTTT. Its protein is CSVLEGNTIYF.

V gene TRBV11-3 combines with J gene TRBJ2-5; 8 nucleotides align to TRBD2. V was clipped by 5 bases and J by 4 bases; unmatched bases: 3. The CDR3 totals 13 residues. CDR1 is SGHNT and CDR2 is YENEEA in the germline V gene. The CDR3 here is CASSLLAGETQYF. The CDR3 DNA sequence: TGTGCCAGCAGCCTTCTAGCGGGAGAGACCCAGTACTTC.

In this sample, this clone turned up once. The chain employs TRBV11-2 and TRBJ1-2; D gene ambiguous. CDR1 and CDR2 from the germline V gene are SGHAT and FQNNGV. The CDR3 totals 14 residues. V dropped 2 bases and J dropped 5 bases, with 12 bases sitting between them. In DNA form, the CDR3 reads TGTGCCAGCAGCTTAACGGTGGGAGGGTATGGCTACACCTTC. Protein product: CASSLTVGGYGYTF. Complete variable domain (other parts from reference TRBV11-2 and TRBJ1-2): EAGVAQSPRYKIIEKRQSVAFWCNPISGHATLYWYQQILGQGPKLLIQFQNNGVVDDSQLPKDRFSAERLKGVDSTLKIQPAKLEDSAVYLCASSLTVGGYGYTFGSGTRLTVV.

This rearrangement joins TRBV5-6 to TRBJ2-3; 9 bases map to TRBD2. J was trimmed by 2 bases and V by 0 bases; bases with no gene match: 7. The CDR3 runs to 17 residues. CDR1 and CDR2 from the germline V gene are SGHDT and YYEEEE. This CDR3 reads CASSLGLAGLYTDTQYF. The DNA for the CDR3 is TGTGCCAGCAGCTTGGGCCTAGCGGGGCTTTACACAGATACGCAGTATTTT.

This sequence joins TRBV5-1 and TRBJ1-5; TRBD1 matches 12 bases. The CDR3 spans 14 residues. Unmatched junction bases numbered 2, after V lost 2 bases and J lost 8 bases. Germline CDR1 reads SGHRS; CDR2 reads YFSETQ. The chain's CDR3 is CASSFGTGGEPQHF. CDR3 DNA: TGCGCCAGCAGCTTTGGGACAGGGGGCGAGCCCCAGCATTTT. Complete variable domain (other parts from reference TRBV5-1 and TRBJ1-5): KAGVTQTPRYLIKTRGQQVTLSCSPISGHRSVSWYQQTPGQGLQFLFEYFSETQRNKGNFPGRFSGRQFSNSRSEMNVSTLELGDSALYLCASSFGTGGEPQHFGDGTRLSIL.

The V and J genes are TRBV18 and TRBJ1-1, with D tentatively TRBD1 (5 bases). The CDR3 extends over 13 amino acids. Trimming shortened V by 5 bases and J by 4 bases, and 11 bases separated the two germline ends. CDR1 KGHSH and CDR2 LQKENI come from the germline V gene. DNA of the CDR3: TGTGCCAGCTCAGGGGGGGTTAGCACTGAAGCTTTCTTT. Translation gives CASSGGVSTEAFF.

The rearrangement links TRBV20-1 to TRBJ2-3; D is unresolved. From germline, CDR1 is DFQATT and CDR2 SNEGSKA (reference sequence). This CDR3 has 11 residues. V lost 6 bases, J lost 6 bases, and 10 bases lay in between. CDR3 DNA: TGCAGTGCCCCGCGCTTCGATACGCAGTATTTT. Its protein is CSAPRFDTQYF.

The gene calls are TRBV5-1 and TRBJ2-5; TRBD2 agrees at 8 bases. The CDR3 runs to 16 residues. Trimming took 0 bases from V and 4 from J; bases not matched to a gene: 8. CDR1 is SGHRS, CDR2 YFSETQ, per germline. Here the CDR3 reads CASSLDLGLGRETQYF. CDR3 DNA: TGCGCCAGCAGCTTGGATTTGGGACTAGGGAGAGAGACCCAGTACTTC.

V is TRBV7-9 and J is TRBJ1-1; no definite D call. Germline-derived CDR1 and CDR2 are SEHNR and FQNEAQ (reference sequence). Trimming took off 5 bases at V and 1 base at J, with 5 bases between the two ends. The CDR3 is 12 amino acids. The CDR3 here is CASSPQNTEAFF. Here the CDR3 DNA reads TGTGCCAGCAGCCCCCAGAACACTGAAGCTTTCTTT.

With regard to this clone: The sample carries other DNA sequences with the same CDR3. The chain uses TRBV5-1 and TRBJ1-4; no reliable D call. Germline CDR1 reads SGHRS; CDR2 reads YFSETQ. CDR3 length equals 13 residues. Deletions cut 0 bases from V and 4 bases from J, with 4 bases between. The CDR3, as DNA: TGCGCCAGCAGCTTGGGACTTAATGAAAAACTGTTTTTT. Protein sequence: CASSLGLNEKLFF.

V gene TRBV5-6 combines with J gene TRBJ1-1; D remains ambiguous. Trimming shortened V by 4 bases and J by 8 bases, and 12 bases separated the two germline ends. The CDR3 totals 12 residues. Germline V CDR1 and CDR2: SGHDT, YYEEEE. CDR3 loop: CASSPGGGEAFF. In DNA form, the CDR3 reads TGTGCCAGCAGCCCAGGTGGCGGGGAAGCTTTCTTT.

V and J are TRBV20-1 and TRBJ2-1, with unresolved D. The CDR3 consists of 11 residues. Trimming took 2 bases from V and 4 from J, leaving 3 bases between them. Germline-derived CDR1 and CDR2 are DFQATT and SNEGSKA (reference sequence). The chain's CDR3 is CSARRYNEQFF. The CDR3 DNA reads as TGCAGTGCTAGACGGTACAATGAGCAGTTCTTC.

This sequence joins TRBV30 and TRBJ1-5; weak D call: TRBD1 (5 bases). Germline CDR1 is GTSNPN and CDR2 is SVGIG (reference sequence). The V end lost 5 bases, the J end lost 7 bases, and 15 bases lay between the germline ends. The CDR3 consists of 13 residues. For the CDR3, the DNA is TGTGCCTGGCCCCGGGGGAGGCACCAGCCCCAGCATTTT. It is translated as CAWPRGRHQPQHF. Using reference TRBV30 and TRBJ1-5 for the parts outside the CDR3, the full variable domain is SQTIHQWPATLVQPVGSPLSLECTVEGTSNPNLYWYRQAAGRGLQLLFYSVGIGQISSEVPQNLSASRPQDRQFILSSKKLLLSDSGFYLCAWPRGRHQPQHFGDGTRLSIL.

V is TRBV2 and J is TRBJ2-3; 10 bases map to TRBD2. With 5 bases clipped from V and 2 bases from J, the junction kept 4 bases outside the gene matches. The CDR3 length is 15 residues. CDR1 and CDR2 (germline): SNHLY, FYNNEI. DNA of the CDR3: TGTGCCAGCAGTCCACTAGCGGGGATCACAGATACGCAGTATTTT. The encoded protein is CASSPLAGITDTQYF.

V is TRBV7-6 and J is TRBJ2-7; TRBD1 matches 7 bases. J lost 5 bases, V lost 3 bases, and 10 bases had no gene match. This CDR3 is built from 15 residues. The germline V gene encodes CDR1 SGHVS and CDR2 FNYEAQ. The CDR3 sequence: CASSFRGDRDHEQYF. The CDR3 nucleotides are TGTGCCAGCAGCTTCCGCGGTGACAGGGACCACGAGCAGTACTTC.

The rearrangement joins TRBV27 to TRBJ2-3; D gene uncertain. The CDR3 covers 16 residues. V dropped 5 bases and J dropped 0 bases, with 15 bases sitting between them. Germline V lookup: CDR1 MNHEY, CDR2 SMNVEV (reference sequence). CDR3 DNA sequence: TGTGCCAGCAGTCTCAGCGTTGGCTCTAGCACAGATACGCAGTATTTT. It is translated as CASSLSVGSSTDTQYF.

The J gene is TRBJ2-2, the V gene TRBV6-5; no clear D. Germline CDR1 reads MNHEY; CDR2 reads SVGAGI. This CDR3 comprises 14 residues. The V end was cut by 6 bases, the J end by 2 bases, with 10 bases between. CDR3 nucleotide sequence: TGTGCCAGCAGGATCCTAGTAAACACCGGGGAGCTGTTTTTT. It yields the protein CASRILVNTGELFF.

This clone was detected once. The rearrangement joins TRBV19 to TRBJ2-7; TRBD1 agrees at 9 bases. There are 15 residues in the CDR3. Germline CDR1 LNHDA, CDR2 SQIVND (reference sequence). V gave up 7 bases and J gave up 2 bases; unmatched junction bases: 9. The CDR3 sequence is CASNPGQGLTYEQYF. The CDR3 DNA reads TGTGCCAGTAACCCAGGACAGGGGCTCACCTACGAGCAGTACTTC. Filled out from reference TRBV19 and TRBJ2-7, the complete variable domain reads DGGITQSPKYLFRKEGQNVTLSCEQNLNHDAMYWYRQDPGQGLRLIYYSQIVNDFQKGDIAEGYSVSREKKESFPLTVTSAQKNPTAFYLCASNPGQGLTYEQYFGPGTRLTVT.

The chain employs TRBV7-9 and TRBJ1-1; D is uncertain. There are 12 residues in the CDR3. V lost 3 bases, J lost 5 bases, and 7 bases lay in between. Germline V lookup: CDR1 SEHNR, CDR2 FQNEAQ (reference sequence). The CDR3: CASSLVQTEAFF. The CDR3 nucleotides read TGTGCCAGCAGCTTGGTTCAGACTGAAGCTTTCTTT.

A single count supports this clone. The chain recombines TRBV5-1 with TRBJ1-1; D may be TRBD1 (6 bases). The germline V gene has CDR1 SGHRS and CDR2 YFSETQ. Deletions cut 0 bases from V and 5 bases from J, with 17 bases between. The CDR3 covers 16 residues. The CDR3 reads CASSLAPGKGGTEAFF. CDR3 coding DNA: TGCGCCAGCAGCTTGGCCCCGGGGAAGGGGGGGACTGAAGCTTTCTTT.

The V gene is TRBV19, the J gene TRBJ1-2; D is possibly TRBD1 (6 bases). This CDR3 has 13 amino acids. V lost 4 bases and J 8 bases, leaving 14 bases between the germline ends. CDR1 and CDR2 (germline): LNHDA, SQIVND (reference sequence). The CDR3 DNA is TGTGCCAGTAGTAGAAGGACAGTCGGCGGCTACACCTTC. Its translation is CASSRRTVGGYTF.

This chain connects TRBV5-4 to TRBJ2-3; 10 bases fit TRBD2. Germline V lookup: CDR1 SGHNT, CDR2 YYREEE (reference sequence). The CDR3 runs to 15 residues. V shed 0 bases and J 4 bases; nucleotides not matched to a gene: 2. CDR3 loop: CASSLGTSGADTQYF. The CDR3 nucleotides are TGTGCCAGCAGCTTGGGGACTAGCGGTGCAGATACGCAGTATTTT. The variable domain in full, completed from reference TRBV5-4 and TRBJ2-3, reads ETGVTQSPTHLIKTRGQQVTLRCSSQSGHNTVSWYQQALGQGPQFIFQYYREEENGRGNFPPRFSGLQFPNYSSELNVNALELDDSALYLCASSLGTSGADTQYFGPGTRLTVL.

The V gene is TRBV29-1, the J gene TRBJ2-1; 9 positions match TRBD1. After removal of 7 bases from V and 9 bases from J, the junction contained 7 bases not matched to a gene. Germline V gene data show CDR1 as SQVTM and CDR2 as ANQGSEA. CDR3 size: 12 residues. This chain's CDR3 is CSAAGQGTEQFF. In DNA form, the CDR3 reads TGCAGCGCCGCTGGACAGGGGACTGAGCAGTTCTTC.

The chain links TRBV2 to TRBJ1-5; D is uncertain. The CDR3 is made up of 13 amino acids. Trimming cost V 7 bases and J 1 base, with 8 bases left between them. Germline CDR1 SNHLY, CDR2 FYNNEI. The CDR3, as DNA: TGTGCCAGCATGGCCCAGAGCAATCAGCCCCAGCATTTT. It is translated as CASMAQSNQPQHF.

The genes are TRBV11-2 and TRBJ2-7, with TRBD1 matching over 7 bases. Per germline, CDR1 SGHAT and CDR2 FQNNGV. V was clipped by 3 bases and J by 2 bases; unmatched bases: 4. The CDR3 extends over 14 amino acids. CDR3 in DNA: TGTGCCAGCAGCTTCCCGGGACAGCCCTACGAGCAGTACTTC. Translating gives CASSFPGQPYEQYF.

The CDR3 protein is CASIKGGTYEQYF. The CDR3 bases are TGCGCCAGCATAAAAGGGGGTACCTACGAGCAGTACTTC. The chain uses TRBV10-1 and TRBJ2-7, with D possibly matching TRBD1 (6 bases). Germline V lookup: CDR1 WNHNN, CDR2 SYGVQD (reference sequence). Trimming took 7 bases from V and 2 from J, leaving 12 bases between them. The CDR3 runs 13 residues.